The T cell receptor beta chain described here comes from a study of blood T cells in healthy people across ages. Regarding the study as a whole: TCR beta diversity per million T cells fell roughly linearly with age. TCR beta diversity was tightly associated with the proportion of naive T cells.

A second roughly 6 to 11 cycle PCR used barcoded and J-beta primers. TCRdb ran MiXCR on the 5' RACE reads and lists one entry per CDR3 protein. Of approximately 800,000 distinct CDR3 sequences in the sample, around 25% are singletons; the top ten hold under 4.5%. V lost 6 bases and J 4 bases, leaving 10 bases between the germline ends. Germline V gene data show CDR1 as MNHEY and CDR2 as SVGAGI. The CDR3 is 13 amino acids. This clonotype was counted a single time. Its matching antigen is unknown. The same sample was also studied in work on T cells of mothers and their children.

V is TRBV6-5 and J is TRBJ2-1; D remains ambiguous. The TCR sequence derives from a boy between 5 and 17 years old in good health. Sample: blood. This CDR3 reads CASRSKRYNEQFF. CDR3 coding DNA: TGTGCCAGCAGGAGTAAACGGTACAATGAGCAGTTCTTC.